The T cell receptor (beta chain) described here comes from a study of blood T cell repertoires in COVID-19 (dated by TCRdb to 2020 to 2021). Regarding the research as a whole: Collaborator samples came from the United States, Italy and Spain and covered acute and convalescent phases of COVID-19. The samples were drawn from two sources: the first 160 participants of the ongoing ImmuneRACE study, and over 1,000 subjects contributed by 6 global collaborators. Deeply sampled blood TCRbeta repertoires from subjects exposed to, actively infected with, or recovered from COVID-19 were included in the dataset. The material from the prospective study consisted of cDNA or gDNA derived from T cells, B-cell-depleted T cells, or PBMCs. Where HLA class I and class II types were available, the types were taken from metadata supplied by the sample provider, not from assay-based typing. The repertoires were made available in a free public database intended to serve as a resource for research on the immune response to SARS-CoV-2. Nearly every sample came with metadata listing a de-identified subject ID, COVID-19 status, age in years and sex.

General conclusions and limits of the study: The amount of clinical and demographic metadata varied by source and participant and was provided uncurated.

About this clone itself: Its specific antigen is unknown. Base qualities are missing; no much larger clone stands one base away.

Looking up the germline V gene (reference sequence) yields CDR1 SGHNT and CDR2 YYREEE. The CDR3 has 15 amino acids, counting the end cysteine and phenylalanine. Only CDR3 DNA remains: 45 bases, in frame from the first base. For this chain, trimming is 2 bases at the V end and 0 bases at the J end, and the number of junction bases without a gene match is 4. TCRbeta CDR3 regions were amplified from genomic DNA by means of the immunoSEQ Assay, a bias-controlled multiplex PCR. For the original study's pipeline: Within the assay, amplification of reference gene primers was used to estimate how many nucleated cells each sample contained. To quantify the absolute abundance of each unique TCRbeta CDR3 rearrangement, sequence reads were collapsed and filtered. For each sample, productive Simpson clonality was calculated as the square root of Simpson's diversity index over productive rearrangements. Not all clones reach the TCRdb copy of this immuneACCESS table, which keeps in-frame sequences only. Checked studies attribute under half of the gap to unresolved V genes and leave the rest unexplained. V, J and clone size are those of that table, while D and trimming were read from the DNA. The sample includes roughly 520,000 clones, with 85% to 90% observed a single time. Around 1.9% of the sample goes to the ten largest clones.

Enrolling through a virtual design, the prospective study's participants ranged in age from roughly 18 to 95 years and lived across some 23 United States geographic areas. In the prospective study, cohorts were assigned on the basis of participant-reported clinical history obtained from a screening survey and a study questionnaire. Recovered participants in ImmuneRACE Cohort 3 were defined as having two consecutive negative NP/OP PCR tests, clearance from a healthcare professional, or resolution of symptoms. In the prospective study, mobile phlebotomists collected whole blood, serum and a nasopharyngeal or oropharyngeal swab from each participant. Over a roughly 2-month period, participants in the prospective study had the option of providing additional blood draws and questionnaires. Before DNA extraction, prospective study blood samples were shipped either frozen or at room temperature.

The sequenced sample was PBMCs or T cells enriched from blood (not recorded which). The origin of this receptor is a woman aged 40 to 55 who had recovered from COVID-19. This chain joins TRBV5-4 to TRBJ2-5; TRBD2 fits 7 bases in the junction. CDR3 sequence: CASSFASGDQETQYF. In nucleotide form, the sequence is TGTGCCAGCAGCTTCGCTAGCGGAGACCAAGAGACCCAGTACTTC.